Shown below are 32 T cell receptor beta chains from a single sample sequenced in a study of cytomegalovirus exposure and HLA in healthy donors. Researchers ran the PCR with 60 Vbeta and 13 Jbeta primers. The assay was immunoSEQ multiplex PCR, and TCRdb's table has in-frame clones only and misses some. This sample has about 170,000 clones, with more than 70% found just once. Sequenced material: PBMCs. Every receptor here comes from a woman in her forties or fifties in good health and CMV-seropositive.

J is TRBJ1-2 and V is TRBV4-3, with D tentatively TRBD1 (6 bases). The germline V gene encodes CDR1 LGHNA and CDR2 YSLEER. CDR3 size: 14 residues. Deletions cut 0 bases from V and 8 bases from J, with 13 bases between. CDR3 in DNA: TGCGCCAGCAGCCAAGACCCCCAGGGGATGGGCTACACCTTC. This gives the protein CASSQDPQGMGYTF.

This chain links TRBV9 with TRBJ2-7; 9 bases line up with TRBD2. Germline V gene lookup returns CDR1 SGDLS and CDR2 YYNGEE. This CDR3 is 14 amino acids long. The trim removed 4 bases at V and 0 bases at J, leaving 2 bases unmatched. The CDR3 protein is CASSPSGNSYEQYF. The CDR3 DNA reads TGTGCCAGCAGCCCTAGCGGGAACTCCTACGAGCAGTACTTC.

The chain combines TRBV5-8 with TRBJ1-4, with D possibly TRBD1 on 6 matching bases. The CDR3 runs to 14 residues. Trimming stripped 4 bases from V and 7 bases from J, with 14 bases between. CDR1 SGHTS and CDR2 YDEGEE come from the germline V gene. CDR3 loop: CASSRGQLSEKLFF. The CDR3 DNA follows: TGTGCCAGCAGCCGGGGACAATTATCTGAAAAACTGTTTTTT.

The rearrangement uses TRBV19 and TRBJ2-5, with 9 nucleotides matching TRBD2. CDR3 length: 18 residues. J was trimmed by 2 bases and V by 1 base; bases with no gene match: 11. Germline CDR1 is LNHDA and CDR2 is SQIVND (reference sequence). The CDR3 DNA sequence: TGTGCCAGTAGTATAGCTGGGGCTAGCGGGACGCTACAAGAGACCCAGTACTTC. Translating gives CASSIAGASGTLQETQYF. The complete variable domain, with remaining parts taken from reference TRBV19 and TRBJ2-5, reads DGGITQSPKYLFRKEGQNVTLSCEQNLNHDAMYWYRQDPGQGLRLIYYSQIVNDFQKGDIAEGYSVSREKKESFPLTVTSAQKNPTAFYLCASSIAGASGTLQETQYFGPGTRLLVL.

This chain joins TRBV9 and TRBJ2-5; D gene uncertain. CDR1 and CDR2 from the germline V gene are SGDLS and YYNGEE. V shed 2 bases and J shed 0 bases, with 8 bases lying between them. CDR3 length: 14 residues. The DNA of the CDR3 is TGTGCCAGCAGCGTTACAGTGAACCAAGAGACCCAGTACTTC. Amino acid sequence: CASSVTVNQETQYF.

Points on this clone: The same CDR3 also results from other DNA sequences found in this sample. V gene TRBV25-1 combines with J gene TRBJ1-4, with TRBD1 identical over 9 bases. The length of the CDR3 is 16 residues. Germline V CDR1 and CDR2: MGHDK, SYGVNS. Trimming at V came to 8 bases and at J to 4 bases, leaving 11 bases not matched to a gene. CDR3 DNA: TGTGCCAGCTCTAGGACCGGGACAGGGATTAATGAAAAACTGTTTTTT. It specifies CASSRTGTGINEKLFF.

The genes are TRBV7-2 and TRBJ1-2; D might be TRBD1 (6 bases). The V gene lost 1 base and the J gene lost 1 base, with 13 bases spanning the gap. CDR1 and CDR2 (germline): SGHTA, FQGNSA. The CDR3 length is 16 residues. The CDR3 region has the DNA TGTGCCAGCAGCTTAGGTTCAGGGGCAGATAACTATGGCTACACCTTC. This encodes CASSLGSGADNYGYTF.

V and J are TRBV18 and TRBJ1-1; 7 bases align to TRBD1. The V and J ends lost 2 bases and 4 bases, in that order; junction bases with no gene match: 13. CDR1 and CDR2 (germline): KGHSH, LQKENI. There are 17 residues in the CDR3. In nucleotides, the CDR3 is TGTGCCAGCTCACCATCCCGACAGGGAGAGAGGAGCACTGAAGCTTTCTTT. Translation: CASSPSRQGERSTEAFF.

V usage is TRBV5-1 and J usage is TRBJ2-7; TRBD1 matches 7 bases. V trimming: 0 bases; J trimming: 0 bases; junction bases outside the gene matches: 3. CDR1 is SGHRS and CDR2 is YFSETQ in the germline V gene. This CDR3 has 15 amino acids. CDR3 coding DNA: TGCGCCAGCAGCTTGGTGGGGACAGTCTCCTACGAGCAGTACTTC. Residues: CASSLVGTVSYEQYF.

This rearrangement joins TRBV5-1 to TRBJ2-2, with TRBD2 identical over 8 bases. Germline CDR1 is SGHRS and CDR2 is YFSETQ. V was clipped by 6 bases and J by 7 bases; unmatched bases: 8. This CDR3 comprises 14 residues. This CDR3 is CASNIAGSDGELFF. The CDR3 nucleotides are TGCGCCAGCAACATAGCGGGGAGTGACGGGGAGCTGTTTTTT.

This clone has just a few counts. V is TRBV10-3 and J is TRBJ1-3; D possibly corresponds to TRBD1 (5 bases). The CDR3 is made up of 15 amino acids. Germline CDR1 is ENHRY and CDR2 is SYGVKD. Trimming cost V 4 bases and J 6 bases, with 16 bases left between them. The CDR3 region is CAISGPDTPINTIYF. Written as DNA, the CDR3 is TGTGCCATCAGTGGCCCGGACACACCAATAAACACCATATATTTT.

The chain recombines TRBV6-1 with TRBJ1-5; D remains ambiguous. The CDR3 has 14 residues. V lost 6 bases and J 4 bases, leaving 13 bases between the germline ends. CDR1 is MNHNS, CDR2 SASEGT, per germline. The CDR3: CASRAVIPNQPQHF. In DNA form, the CDR3 reads TGTGCCAGCAGGGCTGTAATTCCTAATCAGCCCCAGCATTTT.

This chain joins TRBV19 and TRBJ1-1, with a tentative D call TRBD1 (6 bases). The length of the CDR3 is 15 residues. Looked up from germline, CDR1 is LNHDA and CDR2 is SQIVND (reference sequence). V lost 7 bases, J lost 4 bases, and 19 bases lay in between. CDR3 protein: CASTRRGGSSTEAFF. The CDR3 DNA is TGTGCCAGTACCCGGAGGGGGGGCTCGAGCACTGAAGCTTTCTTT. The entire variable domain, with the rest obtained from reference TRBV19 and TRBJ1-1, is as follows: DGGITQSPKYLFRKEGQNVTLSCEQNLNHDAMYWYRQDPGQGLRLIYYSQIVNDFQKGDIAEGYSVSREKKESFPLTVTSAQKNPTAFYLCASTRRGGSSTEAFFGQGTRLTVV.

The chain links TRBV7-3 to TRBJ2-3; D is perhaps TRBD2 (5 bases). The CDR3 contains 15 residues. Trimming removed 5 bases at V and 3 bases at J, with 15 bases between. Germline V lookup: CDR1 SGHTA, CDR2 FQGTGA. In nucleotides, the CDR3 is TGTGCCAGCAGCGAAACACGGGGATTGACAGATACGCAGTATTTT. Residues: CASSETRGLTDTQYF.

The chain carries TRBV28 and TRBJ1-5; unclear D gene. V was pared by 4 bases and J by 4 bases, with 14 bases between. CDR1 and CDR2 (germline): MDHEN, SYDVKM. This CDR3 is 15 amino acids long. The CDR3 is CASSSVGGGNQPQHF. In DNA, the CDR3 is TGTGCCAGCAGTTCCGTTGGAGGAGGGAATCAGCCCCAGCATTTT.

V is TRBV5-1 and J is TRBJ2-1, with D possibly TRBD2 on 5 matching bases. V shed 1 base and J shed 0 bases, with 11 bases lying between them. The CDR3 totals 16 residues. Germline V CDR1 and CDR2: SGHRS, YFSETQ. The CDR3 sequence: CASSLRSASSYNEQFF. The CDR3 nucleotides are TGCGCCAGCAGCTTGCGTAGCGCCAGCTCCTACAATGAGCAGTTCTTC.

This clone was detected only a few times. The rearrangement links TRBV5-6 to TRBJ2-3; 10 bases map to TRBD2. From germline, CDR1 is SGHDT and CDR2 YYEEEE. This CDR3 contains 17 residues. Unmatched junction bases numbered 5, after V lost 1 base and J lost 0 bases. CDR3 protein: CASSLRLAGFSTDTQYF. The CDR3 nucleotides read TGTGCCAGCAGCTTGAGACTAGCGGGTTTCAGCACAGATACGCAGTATTTT.

The chain couples TRBV19 to TRBJ1-1; no reliable D call. The CDR3 length is 14 residues. Trimming pared 8 bases from V and 5 bases from J, leaving 18 bases between. From germline, CDR1 is LNHDA and CDR2 SQIVND (reference sequence). The CDR3 coding sequence is TGTGCCAGTTTGAAGAGGGTCGGTGTAACTGAAGCTTTCTTT. Protein: CASLKRVGVTEAFF.

The V call is TRBV9, the J call TRBJ2-1; TRBD2 aligns across 10 bases. J was trimmed by 4 bases and V by 3 bases; bases with no gene match: 10. The CDR3 has 17 residues. The germline gives CDR1 SGDLS, CDR2 YYNGEE. The CDR3 sequence: CASSAQRGGFGYNEQFF. CDR3 coding DNA: TGTGCCAGCAGCGCCCAGCGGGGGGGTTTCGGGTACAATGAGCAGTTCTTC.

The chain carries TRBV4-3 and TRBJ1-2; 12 bases align to TRBD1. Germline values: CDR1 LGHNA, CDR2 YSLEER. This CDR3 comprises 14 residues. V was clipped by 4 bases and J by 6 bases; unmatched bases: 3. The CDR3 loop is CASSRGQGAHGYTF. Here the CDR3 DNA reads TGCGCCAGCAGCCGGGGACAGGGGGCACATGGCTACACCTTC.

The chain recombines TRBV4-3 with TRBJ1-2; a possible D gene is TRBD1 (5 bases). From germline, CDR1 is LGHNA and CDR2 YSLEER. The ends were cut back, 3 bases at V and 4 bases at J, with 9 bases in the middle. The CDR3 loop spans 13 amino acids. CDR3 DNA: TGCGCCAGCAGCCAGGGGGGGATCTATGGCTACACCTTC. Encoded protein: CASSQGGIYGYTF.

This clone is a singleton in its sample. V and J are TRBV19 and TRBJ2-2, with TRBD2 as a possible D gene (5 bases). The V and J ends lost 6 bases and 4 bases respectively, with 12 bases between them. The germline CDR1 and CDR2 sequences are LNHDA and SQIVND (reference sequence). This CDR3 spans 14 amino acids. Written as DNA, the CDR3 is TGTGCCAGTAGCCCGGGGAGTCTCACCGGGGAGCTGTTTTTT. It encodes CASSPGSLTGELFF.

V gene TRBV2 combines with J gene TRBJ2-1; D possibly corresponds to TRBD1 (5 bases). Germline V gene data show CDR1 as SNHLY and CDR2 as FYNNEI. V was trimmed by 6 bases and J by 5 bases, leaving 11 bases between them. CDR3 length equals 13 residues. CDR3: CASRGPGNNEQFF. CDR3 in DNA: TGTGCCAGCAGGGGGCCTGGGAACAATGAGCAGTTCTTC.

V is TRBV11-2 and J is TRBJ2-5; D perhaps matches TRBD2 (5 bases). The J call may be wrong; the DNA end is better matched by TRBJ2-7. The germline gives CDR1 SGHAT, CDR2 FQNNGV. The CDR3 contains 15 residues. The CDR3 sequence is CASSGIASHPYEQYF. CDR3 DNA: TGTGCCAGCAGCGGTATAGCGTCTCACCCTTACGAGCAGTACTTC.

The chain recombines TRBV7-3 with TRBJ2-3; TRBD2 matches 7 bases. V lost 4 bases, J lost 6 bases, and 10 bases stayed unmatched. Per the germline V gene, CDR1 is SGHTA and CDR2 is FQGTGA. The CDR3 covers 15 residues. The CDR3 DNA follows: TGTGCCAGCAGCTCCTATATTAGCGGGTCCGATACGCAGTATTTT. Translating it yields CASSSYISGSDTQYF.

This chain links TRBV7-9 with TRBJ2-1, with D possibly matching TRBD2 (7 bases). Germline CDR1 SEHNR, CDR2 FQNEAQ (reference sequence). This CDR3 region has 19 residues. Deletions cut 2 bases from V and 3 bases from J, with 23 bases between. This chain's CDR3 is CASSLNPGGRGGFYNEQFF. Here the CDR3 DNA reads TGTGCCAGCAGCTTAAATCCGGGGGGTAGGGGGGGGTTCTACAATGAGCAGTTCTTC.

The chain recombines TRBV27 with TRBJ1-2; 7 nucleotides match TRBD1. V was clipped by 2 bases and J by 0 bases; unmatched bases: 6. CDR1 MNHEY and CDR2 SMNVEV come from the germline V gene (reference sequence). The CDR3 totals 16 residues. CDR3 DNA sequence: TGTGCCAGCAGTTTAAGGGCGGGACAGACTAACTATGGCTACACCTTC. This translates into CASSLRAGQTNYGYTF.

There are a few counts of this clone. DNA for the CDR3: TGTGCCAGCAGCTTAATGAGTGCTACCTACGAGCAGTACTTC. This translates into CASSLMSATYEQYF. J is TRBJ2-7 and V is TRBV7-2, with unresolved D. The CDR3 consists of 14 residues. Per germline, CDR1 SGHTA and CDR2 FQGNSA. Trimming shortened V by 2 bases and J by 2 bases, and 10 bases separated the two germline ends.

The chain combines TRBV29-1 with TRBJ1-2; D gene uncertain. Trimming left V 7 bases short and J 5 bases short, with 14 bases between. The CDR3 has 12 amino acids. Germline CDR1 and CDR2: SQVTM and ANQGSEA. The CDR3 region has the DNA TGCAGCGCCATGACTGATAGTTATGGCTACACCTTC. Amino acids: CSAMTDSYGYTF.

The CDR3 region is CASSTTGTGRETQYF. DNA of the CDR3: TGTGCCAGCAGTACGACCGGGACAGGGAGGGAGACCCAGTACTTC. This chain connects TRBV6-5 to TRBJ2-5; TRBD1 matches at 9 bases. The CDR3 spans 15 residues. V dropped 5 bases and J dropped 5; count of bases not matched to a gene: 9. Germline loops: CDR1 MNHEY, CDR2 SVGAGI.

This clone occurred a few times. This chain connects TRBV4-2 to TRBJ2-2; 9 nucleotides agree with TRBD2. The CDR3 loop spans 16 amino acids. Unmatched junction bases numbered 4, after V lost 0 bases and J lost 5 bases. The germline V gene has CDR1 LGHNA and CDR2 YNFKEQ. This CDR3 is CASSQDLAGWTGELFF. CDR3 in DNA: TGTGCCAGCAGCCAAGATCTAGCGGGATGGACCGGGGAGCTGTTTTTT.

The CDR3 sequence: CASRLGQTSTDTQYF. CDR3 sequence (DNA): TGTGCCAGCAGACTTGGACAGACTAGCACAGATACGCAGTATTTT. This chain uses TRBV7-9 with TRBJ2-3; possible D gene TRBD1, 6 bases. The CDR3 totals 15 residues. The V gene's germline CDR1 is SEHNR and CDR2 FQNEAQ (reference sequence). With 6 bases removed from V and 0 bases from J, the gap between germline ends came to 13 bases.